A selection of T cell receptor beta chains follows, all from one sample in a study of blood T cell repertoires in COVID-19. The method was immunoSEQ multiplex PCR; TCRdb's version includes in-frame clones alone and lacks a portion of them. Altogether some 170,000 clones are present, roughly 84% being singletons, with the ten largest covering approximately 16%. The sequenced sample was PBMCs or T cells enriched from blood (not recorded which). These receptors originate from a man aged 45 to 65 who had recovered from COVID-19. Each CDR3 is given with its conserved first and last residue. The D gene is left open where the match is weak. Clone size is stated in some rows and not others, as once, few, many or a class when expanded.

d_call,clone_size,j_call,v_call,cdr3_nt,cdr3_aa
TRBD1,.,TRBJ1-5,TRBV2,TGTGCCAGCAGGGACACAGGGGGCGGTCAGCCCCAGCATTTT,CASRDTGGGQPQHF
.,.,TRBJ1-5,TRBV5-1,TGCGCCAGCAGCTTGGGTATCCCGGGGGATCAGCCCCAGCATTTT,CASSLGIPGDQPQHF
TRBD1,.,TRBJ1-3,TRBV4-2,TGTGCCAGCAGCCGAACCTCGACAGGGGCTGGAAACACCATATATTTT,CASSRTSTGAGNTIYF
TRBD1,.,TRBJ1-2,TRBV27,TGTGCCAGCAGTCCGACAGGGGACTATGGCTACACCTTC,CASSPTGDYGYTF
.,.,TRBJ2-1,TRBV5-6,TGTGCCAGCAGCACGTCCCTATACAATGAGCAGTTCTTC,CASSTSLYNEQFF
TRBD1,.,TRBJ2-5,TRBV5-4,TGTGCCAGCAGGAGTACAGGGGGAGGAGAGACCCAGTACTTC,CASRSTGGGETQYF
.,few,TRBJ1-1,TRBV4-2,TGTGCAGGTGGGCGTTTTAAGAACACTGAAGCTTTCTTT,CAGGRFKNTEAFF
.,.,TRBJ1-5,TRBV23-1,TGCGCCAGCAGTCTGATGGAACAGGGCAGCCAGCCCCAGCATTTT,CASSLMEQGSQPQHF
.,.,TRBJ1-5,TRBV9,TGTGCCAGCAGCCTCGGCGGCGGGAGCAATCAGCCCCAGCATTTT,CASSLGGGSNQPQHF
TRBD1,few,TRBJ1-1,TRBV7-8,TGTGCCAGCAGCTTAGCGGGACAGGGCACTCACACTGAAGCTTTCTTT,CASSLAGQGTHTEAFF
TRBD1,.,TRBJ2-2,TRBV7-3,TGTGCCAGCAGCCCCCAGGGACAGCTGAACACCGGGGAGCTGTTTTTT,CASSPQGQLNTGELFF
TRBD2,.,TRBJ2-1,TRBV6-5,TGTGCCAGCAGTTACCGGCCAGCGGGGAAATACAATGAGCAGTTCTTC,CASSYRPAGKYNEQFF
.,.,TRBJ1-2,TRBV7-8,TGTGCCAGCAGCCTAGCCGGCTATGGCTACACCTTC,CASSLAGYGYTF